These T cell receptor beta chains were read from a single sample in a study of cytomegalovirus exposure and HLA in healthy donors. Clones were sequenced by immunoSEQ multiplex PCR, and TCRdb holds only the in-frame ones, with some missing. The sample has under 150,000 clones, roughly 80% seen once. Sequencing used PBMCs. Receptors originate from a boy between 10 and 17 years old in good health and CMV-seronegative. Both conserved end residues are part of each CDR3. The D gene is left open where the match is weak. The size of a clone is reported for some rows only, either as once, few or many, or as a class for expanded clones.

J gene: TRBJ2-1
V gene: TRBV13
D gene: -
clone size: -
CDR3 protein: CASSPSFRRGEQFF
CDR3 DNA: TGTGCCAGCAGCCCGAGCTTCCGACGGGGAGAGCAGTTCTTC

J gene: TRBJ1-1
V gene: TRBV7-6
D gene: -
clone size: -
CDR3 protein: CASSLDYMNTEAFF
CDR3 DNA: TGTGCCAGCAGCTTAGATTACATGAACACTGAAGCTTTCTTT

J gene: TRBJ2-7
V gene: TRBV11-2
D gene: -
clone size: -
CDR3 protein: CASRGLVPYEQYF
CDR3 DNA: TGTGCCAGCAGGGGTCTAGTTCCCTACGAGCAGTACTTC

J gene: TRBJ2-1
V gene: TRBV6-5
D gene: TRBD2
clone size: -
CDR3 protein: CASRRLAGMNEQFF
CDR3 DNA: TGTGCCAGCAGACGGCTAGCGGGTATGAATGAGCAGTTCTTC

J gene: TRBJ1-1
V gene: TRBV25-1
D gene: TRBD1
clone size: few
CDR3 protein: CASSGGTASTEAFF
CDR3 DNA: TGTGCCAGCAGTGGAGGGACAGCCAGCACTGAAGCTTTCTTT

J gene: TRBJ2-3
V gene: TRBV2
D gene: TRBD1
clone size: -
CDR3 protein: CASSDRGTGVDTQYF
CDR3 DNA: TGTGCCAGCAGTGACCGCGGGACAGGGGTGGATACGCAGTATTTT

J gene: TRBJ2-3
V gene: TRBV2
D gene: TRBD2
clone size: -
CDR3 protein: CASIRAGGHTDTQYF
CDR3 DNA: TGTGCCAGCATCCGAGCGGGAGGACACACAGATACGCAGTATTTT

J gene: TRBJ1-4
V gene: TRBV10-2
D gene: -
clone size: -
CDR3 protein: CASSVYGANEKLFF
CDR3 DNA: TGCGCCAGCAGTGTTTATGGGGCGAATGAAAAACTGTTTTTT

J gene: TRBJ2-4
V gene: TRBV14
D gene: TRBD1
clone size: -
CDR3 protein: CASSQGGGEVWKNIQYF
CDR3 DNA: TGTGCCAGCAGCCAAGGAGGGGGCGAGGTTTGGAAAAACATTCAGTACTTC

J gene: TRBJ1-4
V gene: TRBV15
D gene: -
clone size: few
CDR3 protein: CATSRGGFGRVDEKLFF
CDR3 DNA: TGTGCCACCAGCAGAGGAGGGTTCGGTCGTGTCGATGAAAAACTGTTTTTT

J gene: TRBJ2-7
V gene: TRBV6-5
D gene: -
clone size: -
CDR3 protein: CASSSTGDADYEQYF
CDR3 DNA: TGTGCCAGCAGTTCAACGGGGGATGCAGACTACGAGCAGTACTTC

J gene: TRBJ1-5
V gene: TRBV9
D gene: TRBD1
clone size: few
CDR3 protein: CASSLGLGQGYQPQHF
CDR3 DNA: TGTGCCAGCAGCCTTGGATTGGGACAGGGGTACCAGCCCCAGCATTTT

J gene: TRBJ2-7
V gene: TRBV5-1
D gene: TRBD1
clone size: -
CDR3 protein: CASSQSYRGFTYEQYF
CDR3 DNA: TGCGCCAGCAGCCAATCGTACAGGGGATTTACCTACGAGCAGTACTTC

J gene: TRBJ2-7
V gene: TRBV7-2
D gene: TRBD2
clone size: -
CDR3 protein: CASSFQTSGRAGEQYF
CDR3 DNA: TGTGCCAGCAGCTTCCAGACTAGCGGGAGAGCGGGGGAGCAGTACTTC

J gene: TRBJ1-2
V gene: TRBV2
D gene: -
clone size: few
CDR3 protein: CASSLGGTNYGYTF
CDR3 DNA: TGTGCCAGCAGCTTAGGCGGAACTAACTATGGCTACACCTTC

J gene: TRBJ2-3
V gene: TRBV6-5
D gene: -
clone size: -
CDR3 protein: CASRASGTDTQYF
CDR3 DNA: TGTGCCAGCAGGGCTAGCGGCACAGATACGCAGTATTTT

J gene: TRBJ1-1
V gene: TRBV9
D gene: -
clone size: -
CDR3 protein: CASSVVAGGNTEAFF
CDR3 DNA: TGTGCCAGCAGCGTAGTGGCGGGGGGAAACACTGAAGCTTTCTTT

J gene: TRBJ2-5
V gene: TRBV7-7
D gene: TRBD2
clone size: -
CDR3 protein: CASSFALGLAGEETQYF
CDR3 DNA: TGTGCCAGCAGCTTCGCATTAGGGCTAGCGGGAGAAGAGACCCAGTACTTC

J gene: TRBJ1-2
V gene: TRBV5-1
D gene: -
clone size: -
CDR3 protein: CASSLGQLFRNYGYTF
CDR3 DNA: TGCGCCAGCAGCTTGGGACAGCTATTCCGTAACTATGGCTACACCTTC

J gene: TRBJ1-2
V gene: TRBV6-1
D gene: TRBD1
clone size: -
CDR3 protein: CANINLQGMGNGYTF
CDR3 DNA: TGTGCCAACATAAACCTACAGGGGATGGGGAATGGCTACACCTTC

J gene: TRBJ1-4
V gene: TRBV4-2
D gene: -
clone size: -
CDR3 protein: CASSQDLGVSEKLFF
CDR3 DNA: TGTGCCAGCAGCCAAGATCTAGGCGTTTCCGAAAAACTGTTTTTT

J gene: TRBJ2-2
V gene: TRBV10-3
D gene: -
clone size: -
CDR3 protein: CAISDTSTGELFF
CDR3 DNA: TGTGCCATCAGTGACACTAGCACCGGGGAGCTGTTTTTT

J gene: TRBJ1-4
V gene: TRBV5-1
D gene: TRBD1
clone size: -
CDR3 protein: CASSLGDRGRREKLFF
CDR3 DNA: TGCGCCAGCAGCTTGGGAGACAGGGGGCGACGGGAAAAACTGTTTTTT